The clone carrying this T cell receptor (beta chain) was seen only a few times. Its antigen is unknown. The sample belongs to a study of response to subunit inactivated influenza vaccine. Study-wide results and limits: Authors suggested that a seasonal influenza vaccination recruits few new T cells each time.

TCRdb ran MiXCR on the RT-PCR reads and lists one entry per CDR3 protein. The table includes about 620,000 distinct CDR3 sequences, approximately 11% detected once. The CDR3 has 16 residues. V was pared by 1 base and J by 1 base, with 13 bases between. Germline loops: CDR1 LGHNA, CDR2 YSLEER. This sample also appeared in a second study, on T cells expressing NK-cell markers. This second report adds: The authors made TCR beta cDNA libraries by 5'RACE template switching. This switching added a universal primer site and UMIs. Similarly, these clonotypes led the CD3+CD56-NKG2C+ fraction as well in several donors. The HCMV specificity of the expanded NKG2C+ T cell clones stayed unresolved.

Sequencing was performed on PBMCs from blood, taken on the day of vaccination. This chain links TRBV4-3 with TRBJ2-5; D is possibly TRBD2 (6 bases). The TCR sequence derives from a man aged 50 to 60 who received an inactivated influenza vaccine. The CDR3 nucleotides read TGCGCCAGCAGCCAAGTCGCCGGGGGATCCCAAGAGACCCAGTACTTC. This encodes CASSQVAGGSQETQYF.